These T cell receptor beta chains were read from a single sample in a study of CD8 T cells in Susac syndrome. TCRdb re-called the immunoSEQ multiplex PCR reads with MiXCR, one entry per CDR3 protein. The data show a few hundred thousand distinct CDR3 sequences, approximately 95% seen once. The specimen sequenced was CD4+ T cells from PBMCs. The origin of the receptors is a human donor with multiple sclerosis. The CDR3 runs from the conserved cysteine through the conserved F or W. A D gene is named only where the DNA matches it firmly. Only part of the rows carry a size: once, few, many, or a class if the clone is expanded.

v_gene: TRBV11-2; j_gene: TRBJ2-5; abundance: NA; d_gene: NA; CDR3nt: TGTGCCAGCAGCTTAGAAGGACGGACTGAAGAGACCCAGTACTTC; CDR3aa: CASSLEGRTEETQYF
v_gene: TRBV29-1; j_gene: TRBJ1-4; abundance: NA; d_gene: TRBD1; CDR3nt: TGCAGCGTCGTTTCTCGGGACAGGGGGCTAGAAAAACTGTTTTTT; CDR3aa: CSVVSRDRGLEKLFF
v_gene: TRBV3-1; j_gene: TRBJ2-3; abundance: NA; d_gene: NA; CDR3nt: TGTGCCAGCAGTCCGGCTGGCGGGCGCACAGATACGCAGTATTTT; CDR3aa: CASSPAGGRTDTQYF
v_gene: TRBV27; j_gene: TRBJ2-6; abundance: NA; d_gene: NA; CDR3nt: TGTGCCAGCAGATCTGATAGCTCTGGGGCCAACGTCCTGACTTTC; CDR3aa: CASRSDSSGANVLTF
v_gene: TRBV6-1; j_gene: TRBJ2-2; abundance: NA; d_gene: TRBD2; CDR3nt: TGTGCCAGCACCCCGGGGGGATCGAACACCGGGGAGCTGTTTTTT; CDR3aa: CASTPGGSNTGELFF
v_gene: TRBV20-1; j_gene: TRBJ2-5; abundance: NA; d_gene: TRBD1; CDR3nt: TGCAGTGCCCGGGGACAGGGGGAGACCCAGTACTTC; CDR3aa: CSARGQGETQYF
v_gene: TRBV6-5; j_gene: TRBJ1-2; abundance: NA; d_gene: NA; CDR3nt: TGTGCCAGCCGCCCCCCCGGGGGCCCCCCCTACACCTTC; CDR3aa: CASRPPGGPPYTF
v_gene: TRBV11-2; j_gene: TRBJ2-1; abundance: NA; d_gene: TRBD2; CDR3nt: TGTGCCAGCAGGATCAGGATTATGGCGGGAGGCCACCCTCATGGTGAGCAGTTCTTC; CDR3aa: CASRIRIMAGGHPHGEQFF
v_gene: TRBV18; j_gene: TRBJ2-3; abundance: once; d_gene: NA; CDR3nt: TGTGCCAGCTCACCACCACTGGGGAGCACAGATACGCAGTATTTT; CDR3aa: CASSPPLGSTDTQYF
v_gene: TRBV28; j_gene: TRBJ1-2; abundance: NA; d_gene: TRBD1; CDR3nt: TGTGCCAGCAGTCCACATCGGACAGGGCAAATAGGCTACACCTTC; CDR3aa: CASSPHRTGQIGYTF
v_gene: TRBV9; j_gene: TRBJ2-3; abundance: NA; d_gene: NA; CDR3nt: TGTGCCAGCAGCGCTGGGGCCAAGAGCACAGATACGCAGTATTTT; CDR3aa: CASSAGAKSTDTQYF
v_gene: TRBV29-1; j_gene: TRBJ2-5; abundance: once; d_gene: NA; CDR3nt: TGCAGCGTTGATGGAGGAGGAGGACCCTGGGAGACCCAGTACTTC; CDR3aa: CSVDGGGGPWETQYF
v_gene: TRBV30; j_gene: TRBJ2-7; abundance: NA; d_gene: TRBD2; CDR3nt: TGTGCCTGGAGCGCCTGGGGGACTAGCGGTTCCTACGAGCAGTACTTC; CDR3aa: CAWSAWGTSGSYEQYF